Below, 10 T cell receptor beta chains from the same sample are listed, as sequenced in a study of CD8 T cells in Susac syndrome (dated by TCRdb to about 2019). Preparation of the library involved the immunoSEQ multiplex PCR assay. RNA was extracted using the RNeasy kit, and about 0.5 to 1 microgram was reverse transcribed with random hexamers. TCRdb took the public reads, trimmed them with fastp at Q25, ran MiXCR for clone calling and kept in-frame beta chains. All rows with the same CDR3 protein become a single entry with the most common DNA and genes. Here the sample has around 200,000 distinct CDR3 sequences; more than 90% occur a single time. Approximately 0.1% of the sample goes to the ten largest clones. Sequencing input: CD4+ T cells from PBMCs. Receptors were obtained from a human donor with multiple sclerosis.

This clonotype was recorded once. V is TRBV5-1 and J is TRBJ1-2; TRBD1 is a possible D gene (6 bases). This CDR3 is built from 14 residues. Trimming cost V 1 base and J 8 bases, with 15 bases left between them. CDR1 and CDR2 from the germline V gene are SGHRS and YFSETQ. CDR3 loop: CASSLTGTSEGYTF. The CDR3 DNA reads TGCGCCAGCAGCTTGACCGGGACATCCGAGGGCTACACCTTC.

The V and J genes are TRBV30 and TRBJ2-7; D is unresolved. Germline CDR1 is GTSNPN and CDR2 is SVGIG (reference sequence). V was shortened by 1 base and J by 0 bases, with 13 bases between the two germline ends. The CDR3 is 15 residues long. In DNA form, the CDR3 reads TGTGCCTGGAGTGCGGACCGACGAAGCTCCTACGAGCAGTACTTC. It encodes CAWSADRRSSYEQYF.

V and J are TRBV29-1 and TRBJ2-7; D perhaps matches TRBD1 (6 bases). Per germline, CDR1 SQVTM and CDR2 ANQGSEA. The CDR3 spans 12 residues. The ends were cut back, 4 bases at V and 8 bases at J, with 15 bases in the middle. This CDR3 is CSVAPGQDKQYF. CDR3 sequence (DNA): TGCAGCGTTGCCCCGGGACAAGATAAGCAGTACTTC.

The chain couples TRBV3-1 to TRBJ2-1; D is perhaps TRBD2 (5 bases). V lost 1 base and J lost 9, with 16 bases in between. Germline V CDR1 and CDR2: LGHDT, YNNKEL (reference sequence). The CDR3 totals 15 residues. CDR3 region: CASSQGLALPVEQFF. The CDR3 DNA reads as TGTGCCAGCAGCCAAGGGCTAGCTCTCCCAGTTGAGCAGTTCTTC.

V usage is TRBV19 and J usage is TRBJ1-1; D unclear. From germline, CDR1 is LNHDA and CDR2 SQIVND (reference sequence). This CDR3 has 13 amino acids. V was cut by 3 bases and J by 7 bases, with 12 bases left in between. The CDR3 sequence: CASSMKEGVEAFF. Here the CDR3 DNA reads TGTGCCAGTAGTATGAAAGAAGGAGTTGAAGCTTTCTTT.

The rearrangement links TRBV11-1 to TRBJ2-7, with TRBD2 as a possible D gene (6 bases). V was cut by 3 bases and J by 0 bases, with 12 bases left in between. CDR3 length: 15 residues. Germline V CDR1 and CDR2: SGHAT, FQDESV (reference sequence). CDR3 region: CASSFDGGSSYEQYF. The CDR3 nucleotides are TGTGCCAGCAGCTTCGACGGGGGAAGCTCCTACGAGCAGTACTTC.

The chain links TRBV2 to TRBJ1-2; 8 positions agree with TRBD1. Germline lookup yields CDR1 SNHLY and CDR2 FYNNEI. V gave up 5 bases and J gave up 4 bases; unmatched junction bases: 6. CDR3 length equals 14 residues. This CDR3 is CASSFTGGFYGYTF. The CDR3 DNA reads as TGTGCCAGCAGTTTTACAGGGGGTTTCTATGGCTACACCTTC.

The CDR3 bases are TGTGCCAGCAGCTACGGGACAGGGGGAGTATTTGGGACCCAGTACTTC. Translation: CASSYGTGGVFGTQYF. This chain uses TRBV13 with TRBJ2-5; 11 positions match TRBD1. This CDR3 is built from 16 residues. The trim removed 4 bases at V and 7 bases at J, leaving 11 bases unmatched. CDR1 and CDR2 from the germline V gene are PRHDT and FYEKMQ (reference sequence).

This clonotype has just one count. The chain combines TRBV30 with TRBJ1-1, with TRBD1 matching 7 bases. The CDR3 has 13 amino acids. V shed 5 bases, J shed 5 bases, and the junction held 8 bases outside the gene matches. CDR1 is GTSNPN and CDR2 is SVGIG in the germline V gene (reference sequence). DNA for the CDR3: TGTGCCTGGGGACGACAGGGCGAAACTGAAGCTTTCTTT. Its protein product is CAWGRQGETEAFF. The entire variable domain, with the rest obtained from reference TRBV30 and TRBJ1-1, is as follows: SQTIHQWPATLVQPVGSPLSLECTVEGTSNPNLYWYRQAAGRGLQLLFYSVGIGQISSEVPQNLSASRPQDRQFILSSKKLLLSDSGFYLCAWGRQGETEAFFGQGTRLTVV.

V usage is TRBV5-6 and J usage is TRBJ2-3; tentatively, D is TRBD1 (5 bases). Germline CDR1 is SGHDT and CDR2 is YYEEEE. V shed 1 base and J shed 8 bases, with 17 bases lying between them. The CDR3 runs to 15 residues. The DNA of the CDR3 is TGTGCCAGCAGCTTGTGGGATCGTCGCAGGGTTACGCAGTATTTT. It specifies CASSLWDRRRVTQYF.